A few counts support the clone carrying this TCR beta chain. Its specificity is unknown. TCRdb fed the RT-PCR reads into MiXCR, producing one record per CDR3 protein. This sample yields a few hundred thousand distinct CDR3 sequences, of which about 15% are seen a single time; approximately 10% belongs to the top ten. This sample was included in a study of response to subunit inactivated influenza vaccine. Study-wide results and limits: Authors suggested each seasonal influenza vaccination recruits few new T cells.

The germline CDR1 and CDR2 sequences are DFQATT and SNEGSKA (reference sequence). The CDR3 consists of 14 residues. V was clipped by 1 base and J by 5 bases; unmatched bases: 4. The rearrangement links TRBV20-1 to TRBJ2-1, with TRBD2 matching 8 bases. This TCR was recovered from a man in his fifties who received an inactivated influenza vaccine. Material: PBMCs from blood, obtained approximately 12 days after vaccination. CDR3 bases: TGCAGTGCTAGAGTAGCGGGAATAGACAATGAGCAGTTCTTC. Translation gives CSARVAGIDNEQFF.